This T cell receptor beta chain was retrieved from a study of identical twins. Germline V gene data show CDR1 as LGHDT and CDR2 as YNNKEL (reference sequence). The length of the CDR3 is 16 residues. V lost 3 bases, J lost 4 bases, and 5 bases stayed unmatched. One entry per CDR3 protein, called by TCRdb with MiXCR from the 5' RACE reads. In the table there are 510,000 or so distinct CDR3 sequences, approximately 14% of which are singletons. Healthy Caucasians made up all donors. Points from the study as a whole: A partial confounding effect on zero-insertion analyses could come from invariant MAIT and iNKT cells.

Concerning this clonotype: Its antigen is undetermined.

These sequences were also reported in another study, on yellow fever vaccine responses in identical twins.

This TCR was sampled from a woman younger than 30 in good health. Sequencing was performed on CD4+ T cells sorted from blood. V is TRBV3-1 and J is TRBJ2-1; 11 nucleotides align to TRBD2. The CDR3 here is CASSHRLAGNYNEQFF. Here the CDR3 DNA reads TGTGCCAGCAGCCACCGACTAGCGGGAAATTACAATGAGCAGTTCTTC.